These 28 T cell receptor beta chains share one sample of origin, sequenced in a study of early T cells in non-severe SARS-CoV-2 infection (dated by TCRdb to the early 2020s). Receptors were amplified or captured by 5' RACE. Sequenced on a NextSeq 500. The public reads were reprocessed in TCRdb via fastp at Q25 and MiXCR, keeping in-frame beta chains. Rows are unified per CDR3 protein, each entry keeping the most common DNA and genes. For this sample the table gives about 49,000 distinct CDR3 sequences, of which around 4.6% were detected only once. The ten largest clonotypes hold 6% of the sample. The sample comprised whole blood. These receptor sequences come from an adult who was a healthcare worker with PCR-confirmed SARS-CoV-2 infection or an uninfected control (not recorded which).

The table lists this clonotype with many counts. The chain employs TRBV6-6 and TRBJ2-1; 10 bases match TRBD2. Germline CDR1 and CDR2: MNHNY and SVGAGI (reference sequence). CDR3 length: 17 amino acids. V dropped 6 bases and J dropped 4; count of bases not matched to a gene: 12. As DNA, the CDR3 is TGTGCCAGCAGCCACCCTAGCGGGGGCACTCCGTACAATGAGCAGTTCTTC. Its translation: CASSHPSGGTPYNEQFF.

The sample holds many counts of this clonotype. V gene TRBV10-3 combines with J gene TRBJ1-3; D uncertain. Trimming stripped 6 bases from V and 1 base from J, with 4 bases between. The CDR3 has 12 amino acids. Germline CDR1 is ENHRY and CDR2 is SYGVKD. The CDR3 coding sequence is TGTGCCATCAGAAGGTCTGGAAACACCATATATTTT. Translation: CAIRRSGNTIYF.

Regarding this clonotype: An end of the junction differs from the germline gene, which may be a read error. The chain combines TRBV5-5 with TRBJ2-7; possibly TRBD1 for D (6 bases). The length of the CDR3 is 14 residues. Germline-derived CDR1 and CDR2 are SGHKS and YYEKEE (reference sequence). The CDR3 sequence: CVSSRAGTHYEQYF. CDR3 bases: TGTGTCAGCAGCCGAGCCGGGACACACTACGAGCAGTACTTC.

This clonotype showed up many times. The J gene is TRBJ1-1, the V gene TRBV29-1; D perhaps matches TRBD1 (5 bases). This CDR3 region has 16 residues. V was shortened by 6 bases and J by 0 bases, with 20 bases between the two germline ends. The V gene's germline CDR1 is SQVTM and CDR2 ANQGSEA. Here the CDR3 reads CSVGWSGRRMNTEAFF. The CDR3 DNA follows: TGCAGCGTCGGGTGGTCGGGACGGCGAATGAACACTGAAGCTTTCTTT. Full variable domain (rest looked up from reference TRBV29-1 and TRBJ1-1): SAVISQKPSRDICQRGTSLTIQCQVDSQVTMMFWYRQQPGQSLTLIATANQGSEATYESGFVIDKFPISRPNLTFSTLTVSNMSPEDSSIYLCSVGWSGRRMNTEAFFGQGTRLTVV.

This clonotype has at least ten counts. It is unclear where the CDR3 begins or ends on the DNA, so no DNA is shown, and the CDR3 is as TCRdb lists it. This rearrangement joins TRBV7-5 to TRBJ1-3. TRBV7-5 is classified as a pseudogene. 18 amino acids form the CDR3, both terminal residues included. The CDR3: CISVSEAVCDPSGNTIYF.

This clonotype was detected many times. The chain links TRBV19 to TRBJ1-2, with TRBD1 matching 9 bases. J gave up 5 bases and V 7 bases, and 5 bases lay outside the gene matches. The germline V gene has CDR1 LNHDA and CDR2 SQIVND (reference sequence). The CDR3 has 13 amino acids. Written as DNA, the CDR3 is TGTGCCAGTATGGGACAGGGCGTATATGGCTACACCTTC. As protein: CASMGQGVYGYTF.

CDR3 nucleotide sequence: TGTGCCTGGAGTGTGTGGGGGGTCTACGAGCAGTACTTC. Translation: CAWSVWGVYEQYF. The chain links TRBV30 to TRBJ2-7; D may be TRBD2 (6 bases). The CDR3 loop spans 13 amino acids. V was clipped by 0 bases and J by 3 bases, with 9 bases between them. Germline CDR1 and CDR2: GTSNPN and SVGIG (reference sequence).

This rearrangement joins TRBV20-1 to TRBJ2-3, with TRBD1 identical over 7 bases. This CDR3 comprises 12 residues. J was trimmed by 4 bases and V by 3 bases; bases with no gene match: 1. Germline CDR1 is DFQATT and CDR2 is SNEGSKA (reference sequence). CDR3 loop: CSASDRADTQYF. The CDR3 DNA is TGCAGTGCTAGCGACAGGGCAGATACGCAGTATTTT.

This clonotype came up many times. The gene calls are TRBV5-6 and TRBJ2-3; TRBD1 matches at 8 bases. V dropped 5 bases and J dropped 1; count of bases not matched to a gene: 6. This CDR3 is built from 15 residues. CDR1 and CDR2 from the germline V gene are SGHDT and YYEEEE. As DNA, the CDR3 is TGTGCCAGCAGACCAGGGACAGGACGCACAGATACGCAGTATTTT. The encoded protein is CASRPGTGRTDTQYF.

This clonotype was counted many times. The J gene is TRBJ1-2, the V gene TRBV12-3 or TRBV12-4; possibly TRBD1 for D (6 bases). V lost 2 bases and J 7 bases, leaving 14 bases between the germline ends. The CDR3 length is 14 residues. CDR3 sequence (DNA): TGTGCCAGCAGTTTAAGGGCACAGGGTTCTGGCTACACCTTC. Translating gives CASSLRAQGSGYTF.

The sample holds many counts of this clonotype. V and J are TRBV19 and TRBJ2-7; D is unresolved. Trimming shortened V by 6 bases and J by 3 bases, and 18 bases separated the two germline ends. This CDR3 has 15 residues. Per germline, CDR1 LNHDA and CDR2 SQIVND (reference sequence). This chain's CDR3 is CASSPQASAIYEQYF. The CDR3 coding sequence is TGTGCCAGTAGCCCTCAGGCAAGCGCGATCTACGAGCAGTACTTC. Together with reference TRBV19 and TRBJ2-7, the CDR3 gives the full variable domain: DGGITQSPKYLFRKEGQNVTLSCEQNLNHDAMYWYRQDPGQGLRLIYYSQIVNDFQKGDIAEGYSVSREKKESFPLTVTSAQKNPTAFYLCASSPQASAIYEQYFGPGTRLTVT.

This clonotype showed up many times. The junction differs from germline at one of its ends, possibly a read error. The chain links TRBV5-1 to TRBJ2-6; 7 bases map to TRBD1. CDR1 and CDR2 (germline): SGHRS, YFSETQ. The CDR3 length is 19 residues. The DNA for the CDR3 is TGCGCCAGCAGCTTGGATTACAGGGGCGCTATCTCTGGGGTCAACGTCCTGACTTTC. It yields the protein CASSLDYRGAISGVNVLTF.

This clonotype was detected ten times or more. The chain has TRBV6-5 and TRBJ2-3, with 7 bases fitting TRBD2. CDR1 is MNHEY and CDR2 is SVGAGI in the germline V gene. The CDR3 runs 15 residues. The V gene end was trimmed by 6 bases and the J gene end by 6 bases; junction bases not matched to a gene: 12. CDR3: CASSAAGVVGDTQYF. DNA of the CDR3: TGTGCCAGCAGCGCGGCGGGAGTCGTAGGTGATACGCAGTATTTT.

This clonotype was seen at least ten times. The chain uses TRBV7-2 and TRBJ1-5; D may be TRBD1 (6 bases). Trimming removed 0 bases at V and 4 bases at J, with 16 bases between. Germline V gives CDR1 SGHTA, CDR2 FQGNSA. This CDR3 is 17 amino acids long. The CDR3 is CASSLAMGGQYNQPQHF. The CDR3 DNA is TGTGCCAGCAGCTTAGCGATGGGGGGGCAATATAATCAGCCCCAGCATTTT.

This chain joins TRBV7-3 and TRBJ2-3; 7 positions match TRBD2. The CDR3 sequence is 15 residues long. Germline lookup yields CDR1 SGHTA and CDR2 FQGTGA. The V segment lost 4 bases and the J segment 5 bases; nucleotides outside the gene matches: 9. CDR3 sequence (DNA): TGTGCCAGCAGCTCCGACCAGGGAGGGGAAGATACGCAGTATTTT. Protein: CASSSDQGGEDTQYF.

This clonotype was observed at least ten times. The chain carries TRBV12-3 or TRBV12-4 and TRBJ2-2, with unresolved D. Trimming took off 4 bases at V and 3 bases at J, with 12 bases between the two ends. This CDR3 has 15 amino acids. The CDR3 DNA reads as TGTGCCAGCAGTTACCCGGGTCCGGACACCGGGGAGCTGTTTTTT. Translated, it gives CASSYPGPDTGELFF.

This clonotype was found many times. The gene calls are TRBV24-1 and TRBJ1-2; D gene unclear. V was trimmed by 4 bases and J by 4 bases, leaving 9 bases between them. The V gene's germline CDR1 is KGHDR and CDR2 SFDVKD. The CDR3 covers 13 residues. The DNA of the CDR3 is TGTGCCACCAGTGACGAGACCACCTATGGCTACACCTTC. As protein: CATSDETTYGYTF.

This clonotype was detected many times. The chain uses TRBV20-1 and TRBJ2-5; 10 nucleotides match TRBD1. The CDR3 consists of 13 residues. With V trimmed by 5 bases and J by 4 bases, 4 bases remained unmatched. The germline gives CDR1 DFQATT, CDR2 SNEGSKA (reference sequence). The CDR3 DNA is TGCAGTGCTCAAGACAGGGGGCCAGAGACCCAGTACTTC. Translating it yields CSAQDRGPETQYF.

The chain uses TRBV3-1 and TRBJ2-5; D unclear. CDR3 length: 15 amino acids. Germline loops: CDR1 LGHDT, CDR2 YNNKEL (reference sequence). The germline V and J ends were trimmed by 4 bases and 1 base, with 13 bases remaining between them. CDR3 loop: CASSPAGDPQETQYF. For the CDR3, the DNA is TGTGCCAGCAGCCCAGCAGGAGACCCCCAAGAGACCCAGTACTTC.

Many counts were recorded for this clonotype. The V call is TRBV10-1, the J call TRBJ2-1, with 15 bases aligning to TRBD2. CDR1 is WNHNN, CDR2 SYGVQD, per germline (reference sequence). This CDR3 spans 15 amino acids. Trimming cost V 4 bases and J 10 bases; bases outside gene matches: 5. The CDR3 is CASSGGTSGRMEQFF. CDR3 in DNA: TGCGCCAGCAGTGGGGGGACTAGCGGGAGGATGGAGCAGTTCTTC.

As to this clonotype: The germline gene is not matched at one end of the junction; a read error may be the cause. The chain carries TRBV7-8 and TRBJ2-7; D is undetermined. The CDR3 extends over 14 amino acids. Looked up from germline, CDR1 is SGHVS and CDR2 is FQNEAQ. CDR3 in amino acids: CAGSLRTETYEQYF. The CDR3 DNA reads TGTGCCGGCAGCCTTCGGACGGAGACCTACGAGCAGTACTTC.

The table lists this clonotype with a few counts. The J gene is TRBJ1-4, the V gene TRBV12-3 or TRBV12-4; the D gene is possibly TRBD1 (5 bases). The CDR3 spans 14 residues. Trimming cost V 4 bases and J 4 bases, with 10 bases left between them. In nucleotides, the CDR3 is TGTGCCAGCAGTTACCGACAGCATAATGAAAAACTGTTTTTT. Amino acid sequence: CASSYRQHNEKLFF.

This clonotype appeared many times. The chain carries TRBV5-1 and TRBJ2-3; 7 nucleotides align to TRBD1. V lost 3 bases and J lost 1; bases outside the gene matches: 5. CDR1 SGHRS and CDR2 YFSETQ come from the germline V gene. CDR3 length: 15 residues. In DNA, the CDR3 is TGCGCCAGCAGCTCCTCCGGGACAGGCACAGATACGCAGTATTTT. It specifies CASSSSGTGTDTQYF.

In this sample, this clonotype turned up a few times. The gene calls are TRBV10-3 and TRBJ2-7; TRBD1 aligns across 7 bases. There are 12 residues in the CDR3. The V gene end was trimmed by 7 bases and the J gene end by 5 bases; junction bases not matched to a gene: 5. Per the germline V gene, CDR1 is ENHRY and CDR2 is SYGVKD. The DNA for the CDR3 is TGTGCCATCAAGGGCCAGGGGGACGAGCAGTACTTC. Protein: CAIKGQGDEQYF.

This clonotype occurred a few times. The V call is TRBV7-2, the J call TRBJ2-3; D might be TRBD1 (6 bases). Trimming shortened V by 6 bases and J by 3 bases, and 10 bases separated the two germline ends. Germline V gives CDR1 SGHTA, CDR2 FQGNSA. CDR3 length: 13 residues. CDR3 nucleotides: TGTGCCAGCAGGTCAACAGGGACAGATACGCAGTATTTT. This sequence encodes CASRSTGTDTQYF.

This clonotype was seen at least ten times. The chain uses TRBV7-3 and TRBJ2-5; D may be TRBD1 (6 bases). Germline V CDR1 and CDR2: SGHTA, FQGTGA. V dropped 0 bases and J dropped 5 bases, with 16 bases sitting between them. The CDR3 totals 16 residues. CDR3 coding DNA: TGTGCCAGCAGCTTAACGGGGACCAGGGGCGGGGAGACCCAGTACTTC. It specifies CASSLTGTRGGETQYF. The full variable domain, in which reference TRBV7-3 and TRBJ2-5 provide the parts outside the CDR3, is GAGVSQTPSNKVTEKGKYVELRCDPISGHTALYWYRQSLGQGPEFLIYFQGTGAADDSGLPNDRFFAVRPEGSVSTLKIQRTERGDSAVYLCASSLTGTRGGETQYFGPGTRLLVL.

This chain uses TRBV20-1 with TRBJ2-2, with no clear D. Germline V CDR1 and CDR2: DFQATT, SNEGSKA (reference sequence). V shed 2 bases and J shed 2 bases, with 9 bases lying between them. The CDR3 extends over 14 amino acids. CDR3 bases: TGCAGTGCTAGATCCGCGGTTAACACCGGGGAGCTGTTTTTT. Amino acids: CSARSAVNTGELFF.

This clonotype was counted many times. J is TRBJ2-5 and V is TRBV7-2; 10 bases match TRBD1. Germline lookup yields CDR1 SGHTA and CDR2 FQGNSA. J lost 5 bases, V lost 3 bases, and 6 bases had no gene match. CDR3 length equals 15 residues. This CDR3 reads CASSFRTGGVETQYF. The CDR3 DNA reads TGTGCCAGCAGCTTCAGGACAGGGGGGGTGGAGACCCAGTACTTC.